A selection of T cell receptor beta chains follows, all from one sample in a study of patients and donors after allogeneic stem cell transplantation. TCRdb independently ran MiXCR on the RT-PCR reads; one entry per CDR3 protein. The data hold about a million distinct CDR3 sequences, with about a sixth observed a single time. What was sequenced was blood, either unsorted or a sorted T cell fraction (not recorded which). The source is a human donor who was either an allogeneic HSCT recipient or a stem cell or donor lymphocyte infusion donor (not recorded which). It is not recorded whose cells these are; they may come from a transplant donor. The CDR3 runs from the conserved cysteine through the conserved F or W. Fields, in order: D gene, V gene, J gene, CDR3 length, clone size, CDR3 DNA, CDR3 protein. The D gene is left open where the match is weak. Where a row states a size, it is once, few, many or the class of an expanded clone; other rows omit it.

-	TRBV5-1	TRBJ2-3	14	-	TGCGCCAGCAGCCCTGATTCGGGCCCAGATACGCAGTATTTT	CASSPDSGPDTQYF
TRBD1	TRBV3-1	TRBJ2-7	15	-	TGTGCCAGCAGCCAAGCCGGGACAGGGATGCACGAGCAGTACTTC	CASSQAGTGMHEQYF
TRBD2	TRBV19	TRBJ2-1	19	-	TGTGCCAGTAGTGTACGTACGTGGACTAGCGTTGCCTCCTACAATGAGCAGTTCTTC	CASSVRTWTSVASYNEQFF
TRBD2	TRBV3-1	TRBJ2-5	16	-	TGTGCCAGCAGCCACGGTATAGCGGGAGGTCAAGAGACCCAGTACTTC	CASSHGIAGGQETQYF
-	TRBV5-1	TRBJ2-5	15	-	TGCGCCAGCAGCTTGGATATAGGGGCGGGTGAGACCCAGTACTTC	CASSLDIGAGETQYF
TRBD2	TRBV20-1	TRBJ2-5	13	-	TGCAGTGCGGGGACTAGCGTCCAAGAGACCCAGTACTTC	CSAGTSVQETQYF
TRBD2	TRBV24-1	TRBJ2-7	17	-	TGTGCCACCAGTGATAAAGGACTAGCGGGAGCTTCCTACGAGCAGTACTTC	CATSDKGLAGASYEQYF
TRBD1	TRBV29-1	TRBJ1-2	15	-	TGCAGCGTTGAGGAGAGAGACAGGGATTTCTATGGCTACACCTTC	CSVEERDRDFYGYTF
TRBD1	TRBV4-2	TRBJ1-2	15	-	TGTGCCAGCAGCCAAGGGGACAGGGCGGACTATGGCTACACCTTC	CASSQGDRADYGYTF
-	TRBV7-6	TRBJ2-1	16	-	TGTGCCAGCAGCAAGGACGGGGCTAGCTCCTACAATGAGCAGTTCTTC	CASSKDGASSYNEQFF
TRBD2	TRBV7-6	TRBJ2-3	16	-	TGTGCCAGCAGCCTACGACTAGCGGGGGGGCGGGATACGCAGTATTTT	CASSLRLAGGRDTQYF
-	TRBV11-2	TRBJ2-5	15	-	TGTGCCAGCAGCCCAGTTGGATCAGGGGTGGAGACCCAGTACTTC	CASSPVGSGVETQYF
-	TRBV6-1	TRBJ2-7	14	-	TGTGCCACCTCCGTGGGAGAGTCCCTTAACGAGCAGTACTTC	CATSVGESLNEQYF
-	TRBV7-9	TRBJ1-1	17	few	TGTGCCAGCAGCTCCACAGGTACAACCACTTCGAACACTGAAGCTTTCTTT	CASSSTGTTTSNTEAFF
TRBD2	TRBV7-9	TRBJ2-7	16	-	TGTGCCAGCAGCACGAGACCCGGGACTAGCGGATACGAGCAGTACTTC	CASSTRPGTSGYEQYF
-	TRBV3-1	TRBJ1-4	16	-	TGTGCCAGCAGCCTACAGGGTGGGACGTATAATGAAAAACTGTTTTTT	CASSLQGGTYNEKLFF
-	TRBV7-2	TRBJ2-5	14	-	TGTGCCAGCAGTCGAAACGCAGGGGAAGAGACCCAGTACTTC	CASSRNAGEETQYF
-	TRBV12-3/TRBV12-4	TRBJ1-3	14	many	TGTGCCAGCAGTTTGGGCAGGGGAGGAAACACCATATATTTT	CASSLGRGGNTIYF
TRBD1	TRBV11-2	TRBJ2-5	13	few	TGTGCCAGCAGCGGGGACAGGGGGGAGACCCAGTACTTC	CASSGDRGETQYF
TRBD2	TRBV6-1	TRBJ2-2	15	many	TGTGCCAGCAGTAGACTAGCGGTGAACACCGGGGAGCTGTTTTTT	CASSRLAVNTGELFF
TRBD1	TRBV5-1	TRBJ2-5	13	-	TGCGCCAGCAGCGCAGGGGGCCGTGAGACCCAGTACTTC	CASSAGGRETQYF
-	TRBV6-1	TRBJ1-2	14	few	TGTGCCAGCAGACCCGGACAGAGTGGCTATGGCTACACCTTC	CASRPGQSGYGYTF
-	TRBV6-2/TRBV6-3	TRBJ2-2	14	few	TGTGCCAGCAGTAGACTAGGTAGCACCGGGGAGCTGTTTTTT	CASSRLGSTGELFF
TRBD1	TRBV27	TRBJ2-2	17	-	TGTGCCAGCAGTCCGCGGACAGGCAGACCAAACACCGGGGAGCTGTTTTTT	CASSPRTGRPNTGELFF
TRBD1	TRBV29-1	TRBJ2-1	16	-	TGCAGCGTTGAAGTTGCAAACAGGGGCTCCTACAATGAGCAGTTCTTC	CSVEVANRGSYNEQFF
-	TRBV29-1	TRBJ1-2	10	-	TGCAGCGTTACTGGGGGTGGCTACACCTTC	CSVTGGGYTF
-	TRBV5-1	TRBJ2-1	17	few	TGCGCCAGCAGCTTGAAACCGGGCCACAGCCTCTCAGGGAGTCGGTTCTTC	CASSLKPGHSLSGSRFF
-	TRBV6-1	TRBJ2-7	15	-	TGTGCCAGCAGGTCCGGTCGGGACGGCACCTACGAGCAGTACTTC	CASRSGRDGTYEQYF
TRBD1	TRBV2	TRBJ2-7	15	-	TGTGCCAGCAGTGCCGACAGGGCCCCCTATACCGAGCAGTACTTC	CASSADRAPYTEQYF
-	TRBV28	TRBJ2-4	15	few	TGTGCCAGCAGTTTAGCGGAGCTAGCCAAAAACATTCAGTACTTC	CASSLAELAKNIQYF
-	TRBV24-1	TRBJ2-2	15	few	TGTGCCACCAGTGATAGTGGCGGAAACACCGGGGAGCTGTTTTTT	CATSDSGGNTGELFF
-	TRBV9	TRBJ2-1	13	-	TGTGCCAGCAGCGCGGGGGGCAACAATGAGCAGTTCTTC	CASSAGGNNEQFF
-	TRBV4-1	TRBJ1-1	16	few	TGCGCCAGCAGCTACCTTAGGAGGGGTTTGAACACTGAAGCTTTCTTT	CASSYLRRGLNTEAFF
-	TRBV12-3/TRBV12-4	TRBJ2-6	15	few	TGTGCCAGCAGTTCCCATGTCCTTGGGGCCAACGTCCTGACTTTC	CASSSHVLGANVLTF
-	TRBV30	TRBJ1-5	13	few	TGTGCCTGGAGTGTTCACGGCAATCAGCCCCAGCATTTT	CAWSVHGNQPQHF
-	TRBV12-3/TRBV12-4	TRBJ2-1	14	few	TGTGCCACCGAGGGGACAAGCGATGGGAATGAGCAGTTCTTC	CATEGTSDGNEQFF
-	TRBV5-4	TRBJ2-1	14	-	TGTGCCAGCAGCTTGGGAGCTGACCCCAATGAGCAGTTCTTC	CASSLGADPNEQFF
TRBD1	TRBV10-3	TRBJ1-3	14	-	TGTGCCATCAGTGACAGGGGGGCCGGAAACACCATATATTTT	CAISDRGAGNTIYF
-	TRBV7-2	TRBJ1-1	17	-	TGTGCCAGCAGCGCCGGACCCGGGGGAGCGGTGAACACTGAAGCTTTCTTT	CASSAGPGGAVNTEAFF
-	TRBV5-5	TRBJ2-5	14	-	TGTGCCAGCAGCTTGAGTAGCAGACAAGAGACCCAGTACTTC	CASSLSSRQETQYF